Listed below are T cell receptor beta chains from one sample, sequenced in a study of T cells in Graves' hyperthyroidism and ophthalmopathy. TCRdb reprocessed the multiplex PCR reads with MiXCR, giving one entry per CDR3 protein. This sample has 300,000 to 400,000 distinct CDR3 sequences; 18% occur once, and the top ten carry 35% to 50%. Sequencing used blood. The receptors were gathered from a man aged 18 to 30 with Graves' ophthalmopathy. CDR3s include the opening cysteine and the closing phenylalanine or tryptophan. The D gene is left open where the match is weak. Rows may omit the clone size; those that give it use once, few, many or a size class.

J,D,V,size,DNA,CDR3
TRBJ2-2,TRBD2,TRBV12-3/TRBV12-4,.,TGTGCCAGCAGTTGGGCGGGAGGAAACACCGGGGAGCTGTTTTTT,CASSWAGGNTGELFF
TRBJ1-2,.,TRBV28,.,TGTGCCAGCAGCGGGCCGGCCTGGATCGCACAAGGAGTAGGGGACTACTATGGCTACACCTTC,CASSGPAWIAQGVGDYYGYTF
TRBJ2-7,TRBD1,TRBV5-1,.,TGCGCCAGCAGCTCGACAGGGAGCTCCCCAGAGCAGTACTTC,CASSSTGSSPEQYF
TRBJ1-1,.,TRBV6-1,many,TGTGCCAGCAGGGCCAGAAGCTACAACACTGAAGCTTTCTTT,CASRARSYNTEAFF
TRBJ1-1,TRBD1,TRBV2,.,TGTGCCAGCAGCGCCCACCGGGACAGGGTCTGCGGGAGCACTGAAGCTTTCTTT,CASSAHRDRVCGSTEAFF
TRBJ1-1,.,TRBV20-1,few,TGCAGTGCATGGGGCCGCTTGAACACTGAAGCTTTCTTT,CSAWGRLNTEAFF
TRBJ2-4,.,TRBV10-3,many,TGTGCCATCAGTGAGTCGCAGGGAGAAAACATTCAGTACTTC,CAISESQGENIQYF
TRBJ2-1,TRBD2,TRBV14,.,TGTGCCAGCAGCAAAGGGACTAGCGGGGGCAGTGAGCAGTTCTTC,CASSKGTSGGSEQFF
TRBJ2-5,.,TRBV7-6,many,TGTGCCAGCAGCTTAGCCCCTCGCCCGGGGGGCGAGACCCAGTACTTC,CASSLAPRPGGETQYF
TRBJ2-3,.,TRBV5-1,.,TGCGCCAGCAGCTTGGGGACCCGCACAGATACGCAGTATTTT,CASSLGTRTDTQYF
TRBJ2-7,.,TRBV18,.,TGTGCCAGCTCACCATCTGCAGAGAGTCCGTACGAGCAGTACTTC,CASSPSAESPYEQYF
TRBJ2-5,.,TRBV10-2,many,TGCGCCAGCAGGGACTCCGCGGAGGAGACCCAGTACTTC,CASRDSAEETQYF
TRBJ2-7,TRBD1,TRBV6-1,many,TGTGCCAGCAGCCCCCGGGACAGGGTGGTCCACGAGCAGTACTTC,CASSPRDRVVHEQYF
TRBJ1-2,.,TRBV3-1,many,TGTGCCAGCAGCCAAGATGTTAGGTCAGCCAAAGACTATGGCTACACCTTC,CASSQDVRSAKDYGYTF
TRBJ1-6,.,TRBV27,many,TGTGCCAGCAGCCTTGCAGCTCCCTCCTATAATTCACCCCTCCACTTT,CASSLAAPSYNSPLHF
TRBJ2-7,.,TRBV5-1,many,TGCGCCAGCAGCTTGTCCTGGGGATACGAGCAGTACTTC,CASSLSWGYEQYF
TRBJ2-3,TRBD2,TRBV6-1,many,TGTGCCAGCAATACCTGGGCTAGCGGGGAAGATACGCAGTATTTT,CASNTWASGEDTQYF
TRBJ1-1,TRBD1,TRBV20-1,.,TGCAGTGCTAGAGATTCCCGGACAGGGGTGTTGAACACTGAAGCTTTCTTT,CSARDSRTGVLNTEAFF
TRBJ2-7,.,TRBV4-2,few,TGTGCCAGCAGCCTGACCTCGGGGGGCGTAACCTCCTACGAGCAGTACTTC,CASSLTSGGVTSYEQYF
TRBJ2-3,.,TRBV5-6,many,TGTGCCAGCAGCTCGCGGGACCCTTGGTCGGATACGCAGTATTTT,CASSSRDPWSDTQYF
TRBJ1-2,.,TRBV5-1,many,TGCGCCAGCAGCCCTGGGGACGGAGCTAACTATGGCTACACCTTC,CASSPGDGANYGYTF
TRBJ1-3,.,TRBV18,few,TGTGCCAGCTCCCTAGACGTCTCTGGAAACACCATATATTTT,CASSLDVSGNTIYF
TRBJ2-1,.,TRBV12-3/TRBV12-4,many,TGTGCCAGCATAGTTGATCTAGCGTCGTACAATGAGCAGTTCTTC,CASIVDLASYNEQFF
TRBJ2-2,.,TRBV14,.,TGTGCCAGCAGCCAAGATCTGCAGGGATTGTATGCCGGGGAGCTGTTTTTT,CASSQDLQGLYAGELFF
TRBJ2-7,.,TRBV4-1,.,TGCGCCAGCAGCCCAAGCCCAGGTCCCTACGAGCAGTACTTC,CASSPSPGPYEQYF
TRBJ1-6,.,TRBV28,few,TGTGCCAGCAGTTTCGACGGCCTCCTCCACTTT,CASSFDGLLHF
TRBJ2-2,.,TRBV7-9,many,TGTGCCAGCAGCTTATCAGGGGACGCCGGGGAGCTGTTTTTT,CASSLSGDAGELFF
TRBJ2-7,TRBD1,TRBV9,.,TGTGCCAGCAGCGTAGGACCGGGACAGGGGGCCTACGAGCAGTACTTC,CASSVGPGQGAYEQYF
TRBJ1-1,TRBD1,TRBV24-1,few,TGTGCCACCAGTGCCGGGGACAGGGAGATAGGTGAAGCTTTCTTT,CATSAGDREIGEAFF